These 4 T cell receptor beta chains share one sample of origin, sequenced in a study of T cells in Graves' hyperthyroidism and ophthalmopathy. Researchers took RNA transcripts and amplified the TCR beta CDR3 regions from them. Carried out on the TCR CDR3, a first-round RT-PCR used the HTBI primer set. MiXCR was run by TCRdb on the multiplex PCR reads, yielding one entry per CDR3 protein. This sample has around 760,000 distinct CDR3 sequences, with approximately 36% found just once. The sequenced sample was blood. The receptors stem from a woman in her forties with Graves' hyperthyroidism.

This chain links TRBV29-1 with TRBJ2-7; TRBD2 matches at 13 bases. CDR3 length: 15 amino acids. Germline-derived CDR1 and CDR2 are SQVTM and ANQGSEA. The V gene end was trimmed by 4 bases and the J gene end by 2 bases; junction bases not matched to a gene: 5. CDR3 coding DNA: TGCAGCGTTGCCGCCACTAGCGGGAGGGCCTACGAGCAGTACTTC. It encodes CSVAATSGRAYEQYF.

This clonotype was detected only a few times. This chain connects TRBV12-3 or TRBV12-4 to TRBJ1-2, with D maybe TRBD1 (5 bases). The ends were cut back, 3 bases at V and 6 bases at J, with 14 bases in the middle. The CDR3 extends over 14 amino acids. The CDR3 protein is CASSFLDGTHGYTF. The CDR3, as DNA: TGTGCCAGCAGTTTTCTGGACGGGACCCATGGCTACACCTTC.

Many counts were recorded for this clonotype. The rearrangement joins TRBV20-1 to TRBJ2-5; the D gene is possibly TRBD1 (6 bases). The germline CDR1 and CDR2 sequences are DFQATT and SNEGSKA (reference sequence). The CDR3 is made up of 12 amino acids. The V and J ends lost 8 bases and 2 bases respectively, with 12 bases between them. In DNA, the CDR3 is TGCAGTTCTTGGACAGCACAAGAGACCCAGTACTTC. It yields the protein CSSWTAQETQYF.

Turning to this clonotype: With a much larger clone just one base away, this may be a read error. The chain is built from TRBV7-9 and TRBJ1-6; TRBD1 matches at 7 bases. Germline assignment: CDR1 SEHNR and CDR2 FQNEAQ (reference sequence). This CDR3 region has 15 residues. CDR3: CAGSLGPGGNSPLHF. In nucleotides, the CDR3 is TGTGCCGGCAGCTTAGGTCCAGGGGGTAATTCACCCCTCCACTTT.